This TCR beta chain was captured in a study of OX40 agonist ivuxolimab in advanced cancers. Here immunoSEQ multiplex PCR was the method, and the copy in TCRdb shows in-frame clones only, minus some. The table has tens of thousands of clones, more than 65% seen once. CDR1 is SGHTA and CDR2 is FQGNSA in the germline V gene. The CDR3 covers 15 residues. V lost 1 base to trimming and J lost 2 bases, with 9 bases between them. This TCR came from an adult with an advanced solid tumor such as melanoma, head and neck, liver or kidney cancer. The V call is TRBV7-2, the J call TRBJ1-5; unclear D gene. The material was CD4+ or CD8+ T cells sorted from blood, obtained in a trial of the OX40 agonist ivuxolimab. CDR3 bases: TGTGCCAGCAGCTTAGACGGTGGGGGCAATCAGCCCCAGCATTTT. It translates to CASSLDGGGNQPQHF.